This paragraph covers one T cell receptor beta chain sequence. Its antigen is undetermined. Naivety among CD8 cells was defined by CD45RO negativity and positive CCR7 selection, thereby excluding terminally differentiated effector memory CD45RA+ cells. Germline loops: CDR1 SGHVS, CDR2 FNYEAQ. V lost 0 bases, J lost 2 bases, and 11 bases lay in between. The length of the CDR3 is 16 residues. The sample originates from a study of shared clonotypes between healthy human individuals. Overall study findings and caveats: Generation probability values for non-shared clonotypes were lower than those for clonotypes shared by all four donors.

Evenly divided among several immunoSEQ plates was the genomic DNA of each subset. TCRdb's copy holds only in-frame clones and misses some; the assay was immunoSEQ multiplex PCR. This table holds 2 million to 2.5 million clones, 90% to 95% found once. The V call is TRBV7-6, the J call TRBJ1-5; D not resolved. This TCR was sampled from a man aged 18 to 29 in good health. Some clones in this sample may be carry-over from other donors' samples. Sequences were obtained from naive CD8+ T cells from PBMCs. CDR3 bases: TGTGCCAGCAGCTTAGCGGGCAGAATGGGCAATCAGCCCCAGCATTTT. This encodes CASSLAGRMGNQPQHF.